This T cell receptor (beta chain) was found in a study of blood T cells in healthy people across ages. This CDR3 comprises 14 residues. Germline lookup yields CDR1 LGHDT and CDR2 YNNKEL (reference sequence). V was shortened by 4 bases and J by 2 bases, with 11 bases between the two germline ends. Using a J-beta primer mix together with a sample-barcoded 5' primer, a second PCR was run for about 6 to 11 cycles. One entry per CDR3 protein results from TCRdb running MiXCR on the 5' RACE reads. This sample carries about 1,500,000 distinct CDR3 sequences, 28% of them seen once, and the ten largest clones take approximately 7.7%. The table lists this clonotype with a few counts.

The chain combines TRBV3-1 with TRBJ2-5, with a tentative D call TRBD2 (6 bases). The TCR was taken from a woman between 25 and 40 years old in good health. Material for sequencing was blood. CDR3: CASSRRGVQETQYF. CDR3 sequence (DNA): TGTGCCAGCAGCCGGCGGGGAGTACAAGAGACCCAGTACTTC.